Following are 9 T cell receptor beta chains from one sample sequenced in a study of beta chain features in type 1 diabetes. Expressed TCRB transcripts got sequenced, as all isolated RNA was reverse transcribed. TCRdb's copy holds only in-frame clones and misses some; the assay was immunoSEQ multiplex PCR. The repertoire holds roughly 400,000 clones, over 12% seen once, with roughly 0.017% in the top ten. Sequenced material: naive CD4+ T cells from blood. The receptor set was obtained from a woman aged 18-29 years in good health.

This clone has just a few counts. The rearrangement joins TRBV5-1 to TRBJ2-5; 7 bases fit TRBD2. V lost 4 bases to trimming and J lost 5 bases; unmatched junction nucleotides: 8. The CDR3 is 14 residues long. CDR1 and CDR2 from the germline V gene are SGHRS and YFSETQ. The CDR3 reads CASSNPSGRETQYF. CDR3 in DNA: TGCGCCAGCAGCAATCCTAGCGGAAGGGAGACCCAGTACTTC.

In this sample, this clone turned up a few times. The rearrangement links TRBV15 to TRBJ1-1; D may be TRBD1 (6 bases). Per germline, CDR1 LNHNV and CDR2 YYDKDF (reference sequence). V was shortened by 4 bases and J by 1 base, with 13 bases between the two germline ends. The CDR3 contains 15 residues. The CDR3 loop reads CATSKKGRGNTEAFF. Written as DNA, the CDR3 is TGTGCCACCAGCAAAAAGGGCAGGGGGAACACTGAAGCTTTCTTT.

A remark on this clone: Other DNA sequences in the sample encode the same CDR3. The chain has TRBV28 and TRBJ1-5, with D hard to call. Germline-derived CDR1 and CDR2 are MDHEN and SYDVKM. With 5 bases removed from V and 0 bases from J, the gap between germline ends came to 5 bases. The CDR3 has 13 amino acids. As DNA, the CDR3 is TGTGCCAGCAGTCCCTATAGCAATCAGCCCCAGCATTTT. Translating it yields CASSPYSNQPQHF.

This clone was recorded a few times. Other DNA sequences in the sample encode the same CDR3. The gene calls are TRBV18 and TRBJ2-7, with 7 bases lining up with TRBD2. Germline values: CDR1 KGHSH, CDR2 LQKENI. V was pared by 3 bases and J by 4 bases, with 3 bases of the junction left unmatched. The CDR3 runs to 13 residues. The CDR3 sequence is CASSPPGGYEQYF. DNA of the CDR3: TGTGCCAGCTCACCGCCCGGGGGGTACGAGCAGTACTTC.

The rearrangement joins TRBV30 to TRBJ2-7; TRBD1 matches 8 bases. V trimming: 5 bases; J trimming: 3 bases; junction bases outside the gene matches: 6. The length of the CDR3 is 13 residues. Germline CDR1 is GTSNPN and CDR2 is SVGIG (reference sequence). DNA of the CDR3: TGTGCCTGGCAACAGGGGGTTTACTACGAGCAGTACTTC. Its translation: CAWQQGVYYEQYF.

V and J are TRBV9 and TRBJ2-1; 7 nucleotides line up with TRBD1. The CDR3 spans 18 residues. Germline assignment: CDR1 SGDLS and CDR2 YYNGEE. The V segment lost 3 bases and the J segment 0 bases; nucleotides outside the gene matches: 12. CDR3 coding DNA: TGTGCCAGCAGCGCAGGGACAGACGGACTGGTCTCCTACAATGAGCAGTTCTTC. Its translation: CASSAGTDGLVSYNEQFF.

This clone was counted only a few times. The CDR3 DNA is TGTGCCAGCAGAATAACCTCCCCGGCAGACTATAGCAATCAGCCCCAGCATTTT. Translated, it gives CASRITSPADYSNQPQHF. The chain is built from TRBV27 and TRBJ1-5; D is ambiguous. In germline, CDR1 is MNHEY, CDR2 SMNVEV (reference sequence). The germline V and J ends were trimmed by 6 bases and 0 bases, with 21 bases remaining between them. The CDR3 sequence is 18 residues long.

The J gene is TRBJ1-2, the V gene TRBV29-1; TRBD1 agrees at 9 bases. Germline V gene data show CDR1 as SQVTM and CDR2 as ANQGSEA. V lost 0 bases and J lost 4; bases outside the gene matches: 6. The CDR3 length is 15 residues. CDR3 sequence (DNA): TGCAGCGTTGAAGAAAGGGCGGACAGGGGCTATGGCTACACCTTC. This encodes CSVEERADRGYGYTF.

The chain recombines TRBV7-2 with TRBJ2-3, with D maybe TRBD2 (6 bases). The V gene's germline CDR1 is SGHTA and CDR2 FQGNSA. This CDR3 contains 18 residues. V lost 0 bases, J lost 0 bases, and 16 bases lay in between. CDR3 residues: CASSLASGSVGSTDTQYF. The CDR3 DNA is TGTGCCAGCAGCTTAGCTTCCGGGAGTGTGGGTAGCACAGATACGCAGTATTTT.